Presented here are 14 T cell receptor beta chains from one specimen sequenced in a study of identical twins. MiXCR, applied by TCRdb to the 5' RACE reads, yields one record per CDR3 protein. The data show 350,000 to 450,000 distinct CDR3 sequences, less than 20% seen once. Sequences were obtained from naive T cells sorted from blood. The receptors originated from a man aged 50 or older in good health.

The chain joins TRBV6-2 or TRBV6-3 to TRBJ2-6; the D is unclear. The V gene's germline CDR1 is MNHEY and CDR2 SVGEGT. With 2 bases removed from V and 8 bases from J, the gap between germline ends came to 10 bases. The CDR3 contains 14 residues. The CDR3 region has the DNA TGTGCCAGCAGTTACGCCGAGGCGACCAACGTCCTGACTTTC. Its protein is CASSYAEATNVLTF.

This clonotype was counted only a few times. The chain is built from TRBV20-1 and TRBJ2-5, with 12 nucleotides matching TRBD2. Trimming removed 5 bases from V and 6 bases from J; junction bases left unmatched: 13. The CDR3 runs 16 residues. In germline, CDR1 is DFQATT, CDR2 SNEGSKA (reference sequence). This chain's CDR3 is CSASTWTSGTKKTQYF. In DNA form, the CDR3 reads TGCAGTGCTTCAACTTGGACTAGCGGGACGAAGAAGACCCAGTACTTC.

This clonotype was recorded at least ten times. CDR3 DNA: TGTGCCAGCAGCTTGAGCAGGGGGGGACTAGCGTTCTCCTACGAGCAGTACTTC. Translated, it gives CASSLSRGGLAFSYEQYF. This chain connects TRBV5-6 to TRBJ2-7; TRBD2 agrees at 10 bases. The CDR3 covers 18 residues. The V gene's germline CDR1 is SGHDT and CDR2 YYEEEE. Trimming cost V 1 base and J 0 bases; bases outside gene matches: 10.

This clonotype was picked up a small number of times. This chain links TRBV12-3 or TRBV12-4 with TRBJ1-1; no firm D call. V lost 7 bases and J lost 0, with 15 bases in between. The CDR3 is made up of 15 amino acids. CDR3 loop: CASNLADTMNTEAFF. CDR3 coding DNA: TGTGCCAGCAACTTAGCCGACACAATGAACACTGAAGCTTTCTTT.

The chain recombines TRBV5-1 with TRBJ2-7; 7 nucleotides align to TRBD1. V was clipped by 0 bases and J by 2 bases; unmatched bases: 2. Per germline, CDR1 SGHRS and CDR2 YFSETQ. The CDR3 runs 14 residues. The chain's CDR3 is CASSLGDSAYEQYF. The CDR3 DNA reads as TGCGCCAGCAGCTTGGGGGACAGTGCCTACGAGCAGTACTTC.

This clonotype showed up just a few times. The V call is TRBV5-1, the J call TRBJ2-1; D is possibly TRBD1 or TRBD2 (6 bases each). The germline CDR1 and CDR2 sequences are SGHRS and YFSETQ. V was trimmed by 0 bases and J by 9 bases, leaving 13 bases between them. This CDR3 comprises 14 residues. CDR3 nucleotide sequence: TGCGCCAGCAGCTTGGCCGGGGGCCGGGGTGAGCAGTTCTTC. Its translation is CASSLAGGRGEQFF.

The genes are TRBV20-1 and TRBJ2-3; maybe TRBD2 (5 bases). This CDR3 is 15 amino acids long. Germline CDR1 and CDR2: DFQATT and SNEGSKA (reference sequence). With 4 bases removed from V and 4 bases from J, the gap between germline ends came to 18 bases. Here the CDR3 reads CSATEIDAGPDTQYF. As DNA, the CDR3 is TGCAGTGCTACCGAGATTGACGCGGGCCCAGATACGCAGTATTTT.

This clonotype has just a few counts. The V call is TRBV5-1, the J call TRBJ2-7; TRBD1 might be the D (6 bases). Trimming took off 0 bases at V and 7 bases at J, with 14 bases between the two ends. The CDR3 loop spans 14 amino acids. CDR1 SGHRS and CDR2 YFSETQ come from the germline V gene. DNA of the CDR3: TGCGCCAGCAGCTTGGCCGGGACACGGGAAGAGCAGTACTTC. This codes for CASSLAGTREEQYF.

This clonotype was seen many times. The chain recombines TRBV6-1 with TRBJ2-5; TRBD2 aligns across 8 bases. The V gene end was trimmed by 6 bases and the J gene end by 5 bases; junction bases not matched to a gene: 11. The CDR3 is 15 amino acids. The germline gives CDR1 MNHNS, CDR2 SASEGT. CDR3: CASRSTGGPGETQYF. Written as DNA, the CDR3 is TGTGCCAGCAGGTCAACGGGGGGGCCCGGGGAGACCCAGTACTTC.

This clonotype was seen more than once but under ten times. The chain is built from TRBV6-5 and TRBJ2-7, with a weak D call TRBD2 (5 bases). This CDR3 has 14 amino acids. Germline CDR1 and CDR2: MNHEY and SVGAGI. V was pared by 0 bases and J by 2 bases, with 8 bases between. This CDR3 reads CASSYSGMPYEQYF. CDR3 nucleotide sequence: TGTGCCAGCAGTTACTCCGGGATGCCCTACGAGCAGTACTTC.

This clonotype was observed at least ten times. The V gene is TRBV29-1, the J gene TRBJ1-2; perhaps TRBD1 as D (5 bases). Trimming removed 5 bases from V and 1 base from J, with 8 bases in between. Germline V lookup: CDR1 SQVTM, CDR2 ANQGSEA. The CDR3 contains 12 residues. The DNA for the CDR3 is TGCAGCGTTACAGGTTTTAACTATGGCTACACCTTC. It encodes CSVTGFNYGYTF.

This clonotype was recorded many times. The chain combines TRBV25-1 with TRBJ2-1; D is possibly TRBD1 (6 bases). Trimming took 2 bases from V and 0 from J, leaving 8 bases between them. This CDR3 spans 15 amino acids. Per germline, CDR1 MGHDK and CDR2 SYGVNS. CDR3: CASSEQGSSYNEQFF. Here the CDR3 DNA reads TGTGCCAGCAGTGAACAGGGGAGCTCCTACAATGAGCAGTTCTTC.

This clonotype turned up a few times. V gene TRBV20-1 combines with J gene TRBJ1-2; weak D call: TRBD1 (6 bases). Germline V lookup: CDR1 DFQATT, CDR2 SNEGSKA (reference sequence). V was pared by 2 bases and J by 4 bases, with 17 bases between. The CDR3 has 15 amino acids. The CDR3 coding sequence is TGCAGTGCTAGACGAGTGAGGGGGAGGTCCTATGGCTACACCTTC. Its protein is CSARRVRGRSYGYTF.

The chain recombines TRBV10-3 with TRBJ2-1; TRBD2 matches 11 bases. Trimming took 9 bases from V and 5 from J; bases not matched to a gene: 9. The germline CDR1 and CDR2 sequences are ENHRY and SYGVKD. This CDR3 has 15 residues. CDR3 DNA: TGTGCCATAAACTCCGGGACTAGCGGACACAATGAGCAGTTCTTC. Translating it yields CAINSGTSGHNEQFF.